A selection of T cell receptor beta chains follows, all from one sample in a study of blood T cell repertoires in COVID-19. Generated by immunoSEQ multiplex PCR, the TCRdb table keeps only in-frame clones and is missing some. The table has more than 100,000 clones, around 84% seen once. Sequencing was done on a sample of peripheral blood. These receptors were collected from a human donor in a cohort sampled during active COVID-19. CDR3s include the opening cysteine and the closing phenylalanine or tryptophan. D genes are given only for firm matches. A clone size is listed for some rows: how often the clone was seen (once, few, many), or a class if it is expanded.

d_call	v_call	j_call	clone_size	cdr3_nt	cdr3_aa
TRBD2	TRBV3-1/TRBV3-2	TRBJ2-3	.	TGTGCCAGCAGCGGGCCCCGACTAGCGGGGGGGCCCACAGATACGCAGTATTTT	CASSGPRLAGGPTDTQYF
TRBD1	TRBV29-1	TRBJ2-6	.	TGCAGCGTTGAAGACCGGACAGGGGGTTTCTCTGGGGCCAACGTCCTGACTTTC	CSVEDRTGGFSGANVLTF
TRBD1	TRBV10-3	TRBJ2-6	once	TGTGCCATCAGTGAGTCTAACAGGGGGTCCGGGGCCAACGTCCTGACTTTC	CAISESNRGSGANVLTF
.	TRBV7-9	TRBJ2-7	.	TGTGCCAGCAGCTTTTTAGCCGGGGTGACCTACGAGCAGTACTTC	CASSFLAGVTYEQYF
.	TRBV11-2	TRBJ2-7	few	TGTGCCAGCAGCCCACCGGGACTCCCCTACGAGCAGTACTTC	CASSPPGLPYEQYF
TRBD1	TRBV27	TRBJ1-2	.	TGTGCCAGCAGTGCGACAGGGGGCTATGGCTACACCTTC	CASSATGGYGYTF
.	TRBV7-8	TRBJ1-1	.	TGTGCCAGCAGCGCCCACAGGAACACTGAAGCTTTCTTT	CASSAHRNTEAFF
.	TRBV3-1/TRBV3-2	TRBJ1-4	.	TGTGCCAGCAGCCGAAGGGGGTTAACTAATGAAAAACTGTTTTTT	CASSRRGLTNEKLFF
TRBD1	TRBV18	TRBJ1-4	.	TGTGCCAGCTCACCGGGACAGGGGCTGAATGAAAAACTGTTTTTT	CASSPGQGLNEKLFF
.	TRBV2	TRBJ1-1	.	TGTGCCAGCAGGGAGACAGGCATGAACACTGAAGCTTTCTTT	CASRETGMNTEAFF
.	TRBV7-2	TRBJ1-2	.	TGTGCCAGCAGCTTATGGGTAGGGGTAAACTATGGCTACACCTTC	CASSLWVGVNYGYTF
.	TRBV5-4	TRBJ1-6	.	TGTGCCAGCAGCTTTAATAATTCACCCCTCCACTTT	CASSFNNSPLHF
TRBD1	TRBV11-2	TRBJ1-3	.	TGTGCCAGCACCGTAGAGGGGGCAGGGGGAAACACCATATATTTT	CASTVEGAGGNTIYF
.	TRBV5-1	TRBJ2-3	.	TGCGCCAGCAGCCAAGGACAGTTATCAGATACGCAGTATTTT	CASSQGQLSDTQYF
TRBD2	TRBV10-2	TRBJ2-5	.	TGCGCCAGCAGTATTGGACTAGCGGGGGGGCGTGAGACCCAGTACTTC	CASSIGLAGGRETQYF
TRBD2	TRBV12-5	TRBJ2-3	.	TGTGCTAGTGGTTTGGTTACGGGGGGGCCGTCGCAGTATTTT	CASGLVTGGPSQYF
TRBD1	TRBV18	TRBJ1-3	.	TGTGCCAGCTCACCCCAGGACAGGCCGAGCTCTGGAAACACCATATATTTT	CASSPQDRPSSGNTIYF
TRBD1	TRBV27	TRBJ2-1	.	TGTGCCAGCAGTGCCCGGACAGGAAACAATGAGCAGTTCTTC	CASSARTGNNEQFF
.	TRBV10-1	TRBJ2-3	.	TGCGCCAGCAGTGAGTCGATGGCGGCTAGCACAGATACGCAGTATTTT	CASSESMAASTDTQYF
.	TRBV10-1	TRBJ2-1	few	TGCGCCAGCAGTGAGTCGAGTACTCCCTACAATGAGCAGTTCTTC	CASSESSTPYNEQFF
TRBD1	TRBV12-3/TRBV12-4	TRBJ1-1	.	TGTGCCAGCCGGACAGGGTGGGGAGTAGCTTTCTTT	CASRTGWGVAFF
.	TRBV3-1/TRBV3-2	TRBJ1-1	.	TGTGCCAGCAGCCTCTTGAACACTGAAGCTTTCTTT	CASSLLNTEAFF
.	TRBV11-2	TRBJ2-3	once	TGTGCCAGCAGCTTAGAGCTAGCGATTCGTGAGACGCAGTATTTT	CASSLELAIRETQYF
TRBD2	TRBV3-1/TRBV3-2	TRBJ2-4	once	TGTGCCAGCAGCCAAGATCCGGGAGGGGCGAACATTCAGTACTTC	CASSQDPGGANIQYF
.	TRBV10-3	TRBJ2-7	.	TGTGCCTCCGGTTTAGGGGCGGCCAGCTCCTACGAGCAGTACTTC	CASGLGAASSYEQYF
TRBD2	TRBV5-1	TRBJ2-5	.	TGCGCCAGCAGCACCGGGACTAGCGGAGAGACCCAGTACTTC	CASSTGTSGETQYF
TRBD1	TRBV6-2/TRBV6-3	TRBJ1-2	.	TGTGCCAGCAGTTACCCCGGGACAGCTAAGGGCTACACCTTC	CASSYPGTAKGYTF
TRBD1	TRBV18	TRBJ1-2	.	TGTGCCAGCTCACCGGGACAGCTCTTCGGCTACACCTTC	CASSPGQLFGYTF
.	TRBV4-1	TRBJ1-3	.	TGCGCCAGCAGCCCTCAGGCAGGAAACACCATATATTTT	CASSPQAGNTIYF
TRBD1	TRBV24-1	TRBJ2-2	.	TGTGCCACCGGAAGTTCGGGACAGGGTAACACCGGGGAGCTGTTTTTT	CATGSSGQGNTGELFF
TRBD1	TRBV7-9	TRBJ1-1	.	TGTGCCAGCAGCCAAACACAACAGGGGGCCGGTGCTTTCTTT	CASSQTQQGAGAFF
.	TRBV18	TRBJ1-5	.	TGTGCCAGCTCACCACAGGGAGCGGATCAGCCCCAGCATTTT	CASSPQGADQPQHF
TRBD1	TRBV19	TRBJ1-5	.	TGTGCCAGTAGTATAGAACAGGGGGACGGTCAGCCCCAGCATTTT	CASSIEQGDGQPQHF
.	TRBV7-9	TRBJ2-1	few	TGTGCCAGCAGCGGAGGTTCTGATTGGACAGCGCGGAACCAGTTCTTC	CASSGGSDWTARNQFF
.	TRBV5-6	TRBJ2-5	.	TGTGCCAGCAGCTTTAGGGGACAAGAGACCCAGTACTTC	CASSFRGQETQYF
TRBD2	TRBV7-3	TRBJ2-5	few	TGTGCCAGCAGCGCAACGGGACTAGCGGGTCAAGAGACCCAGTACTTC	CASSATGLAGQETQYF
TRBD2	TRBV4-2	TRBJ2-3	.	TGTGCCAGCAGCCCCTTGGAGCGGGGGGGTAAAACAGATACGCAGTATTTT	CASSPLERGGKTDTQYF
.	TRBV7-5	TRBJ2-1	.	TGTGTCAGAAGCTTAGGCGGGCTAGGCCACAATGAGCAGTTCTTC	CVRSLGGLGHNEQFF
.	TRBV12-5	TRBJ1-2	few	TGTGCTAGTGGTTCAGGAAGCTATGGCTACACCTTC	CASGSGSYGYTF
.	TRBV7-2	TRBJ1-1	.	TGTGCCAGCAGCTCCCATCGAGAGGGTATCACTGAAGCTTTCTTT	CASSSHREGITEAFF
TRBD1	TRBV5-1	TRBJ1-5	.	TGCGCCAGCAGCCTGACAGGGGGCGTTCAGCCCCAGCATTTT	CASSLTGGVQPQHF
TRBD1	TRBV6-2/TRBV6-3	TRBJ2-3	.	TGTGCCAGCAGTCACGCCGGACAGGGATCAGATACGCAGTATTTT	CASSHAGQGSDTQYF
TRBD1	TRBV27	TRBJ1-1	.	TGTGCCAGCAGGAAGACAGGGGAGAACACTGAAGCTTTCTTT	CASRKTGENTEAFF
.	TRBV4-3	TRBJ1-2	.	TGCGCCAGCAGCCAAGGGCTCCTGGGGAGCTATGGCTACACCTTC	CASSQGLLGSYGYTF
TRBD1	TRBV4-1	TRBJ1-1	.	TGCGCCAGCAGCCAAACCCCGGGACAGTATAACACTGAAGCTTTCTTT	CASSQTPGQYNTEAFF
.	TRBV9	TRBJ1-3	.	TGTGCCAGCAGCGTAGATTCGAGCTCTGGAAACACCATATATTTT	CASSVDSSSGNTIYF
TRBD2	TRBV3-1/TRBV3-2	TRBJ2-3	.	TGTGCCAGCACCCCGGCCCGGACTAGCGTAACAGATACGCAGTATTTT	CASTPARTSVTDTQYF
.	TRBV6-5	TRBJ1-2	.	TGTGCCAGCAGCTTCGGGGGGTCTAACTATGGCTACACCTTC	CASSFGGSNYGYTF